These 14 T cell receptor beta chains came from one sample sequenced in a study of beta chain features in type 1 diabetes. What was sequenced were expressed TCRB transcripts, since all of the isolated RNA had been reverse transcribed. Some clones are missing from TCRdb's copy, which holds only in-frame ones; the method was immunoSEQ multiplex PCR. There are some 500,000 clones in the sample; around 10% occur only once, and 0.045% to 0.06% lies in the top ten. The material sequenced was naive CD4+ T cells from blood. The receptors originated from a woman younger than 35 in good health.

This rearrangement joins TRBV19 to TRBJ2-5; 9 bases align to TRBD1. V shed 4 bases, J shed 4 bases, and the junction held 1 base outside the gene matches. The CDR3 runs 13 residues. The germline V gene has CDR1 LNHDA and CDR2 SQIVND (reference sequence). In nucleotides, the CDR3 is TGTGCCAGTAGTAGGGACAGGGTAGAGACCCAGTACTTC. Its protein product is CASSRDRVETQYF.

The table lists this clone with a few counts. The chain carries TRBV5-6 and TRBJ2-1; no definite D call. The germline CDR1 and CDR2 sequences are SGHDT and YYEEEE. The CDR3 runs 14 residues. The V gene lost 1 base and the J gene lost 15 bases, with 20 bases spanning the gap. The CDR3 sequence: CASSLQVRQPTAFF. The CDR3 coding sequence is TGTGCCAGCAGCTTGCAAGTGAGACAACCCACAGCGTTCTTC. Together with reference TRBV5-6 and TRBJ2-1, the CDR3 gives the full variable domain: DAGVTQSPTHLIKTRGQQVTLRCSPKSGHDTVSWYQQALGQGPQFIFQYYEEEERQRGNFPDRFSGHQFPNYSSELNVNALLLGDSALYLCASSLQVRQPTAFFGPGTRLTVL.

V and J are TRBV6-5 and TRBJ2-5; 7 positions match TRBD1. V lost 7 bases to trimming and J lost 3 bases; unmatched junction nucleotides: 8. The CDR3 loop spans 14 amino acids. Germline lookup yields CDR1 MNHEY and CDR2 SVGAGI. The CDR3 DNA reads TGTGCCAGCAAGATGGACAGGAACAAAGAGACCCAGTACTTC. Its translation: CASKMDRNKETQYF.

The sample holds a few counts of this clone. This chain links TRBV7-2 with TRBJ2-3; D not resolved. CDR1 is SGHTA and CDR2 is FQGNSA in the germline V gene. The CDR3 runs 14 residues. V shed 3 bases and J shed 3 bases, with 10 bases lying between them. The CDR3 loop is CASSFSGFTDTQYF. The CDR3 DNA sequence: TGTGCCAGCAGCTTCTCTGGGTTTACAGATACGCAGTATTTT.

The rearrangement links TRBV2 to TRBJ2-7, with D perhaps being TRBD1 or TRBD2 (5 bases each). The CDR3 covers 15 residues. V gave up 4 bases and J gave up 3 bases, with 16 bases separating them. Germline CDR1 reads SNHLY; CDR2 reads FYNNEI. The CDR3 DNA reads as TGTGCCAGCAGTGGCTCCGGGACGCCACTCTACGAGCAGTACGTC. Translating gives CASSGSGTPLYEQYV.

V gene TRBV15 combines with J gene TRBJ2-5; 11 nucleotides line up with TRBD1. This CDR3 region has 14 residues. Germline CDR1 is LNHNV and CDR2 is YYDKDF (reference sequence). With 3 bases clipped from V and 5 bases from J, the junction kept 2 bases outside the gene matches. CDR3 region: CATSRDRGLETQYF. The DNA for the CDR3 is TGTGCCACCAGCAGGGACAGGGGGCTGGAGACCCAGTACTTC.

The gene calls are TRBV18 and TRBJ2-3; D is undetermined. The V and J ends lost 0 bases and 2 bases respectively, with 9 bases between them. This CDR3 contains 15 residues. The germline V gene encodes CDR1 KGHSH and CDR2 LQKENI. The chain's CDR3 is CASSPPGRLTDTQYF. The CDR3 coding sequence is TGTGCCAGCTCACCACCGGGCAGACTCACAGATACGCAGTATTTT.

The chain combines TRBV25-1 with TRBJ2-3; 7 bases fit TRBD1. This CDR3 has 14 amino acids. The germline V gene has CDR1 MGHDK and CDR2 SYGVNS. After removal of 3 bases from V and 5 bases from J, the junction contained 5 bases not matched to a gene. The chain's CDR3 is CASSEGHRGDTQYF. The CDR3 coding sequence is TGTGCCAGCAGTGAGGGACACAGGGGAGATACGCAGTATTTT.

This clone turned up a few times. The rearrangement joins TRBV2 to TRBJ1-1, with 7 bases lining up with TRBD1. This CDR3 contains 15 residues. The V gene's germline CDR1 is SNHLY and CDR2 FYNNEI. Losses at the gene ends were 5 bases for V and 0 bases for J; bases not matched to a gene: 6. The chain's CDR3 is CASSRDRLMNTEAFF. In nucleotides, the CDR3 is TGTGCCAGCAGTCGGGACAGACTTATGAACACTGAAGCTTTCTTT. Together with reference TRBV2 and TRBJ1-1, the CDR3 gives the full variable domain: EPEVTQTPSHQVTQMGQEVILRCVPISNHLYFYWYRQILGQKVEFLVSFYNNEISEKSEIFDDQFSVERPDGSNFTLKIRSTKLEDSAMYFCASSRDRLMNTEAFFGQGTRLTVV.

This rearrangement joins TRBV30 to TRBJ2-3; no firm D call. V was cut by 4 bases and J by 4 bases, with 3 bases left in between. CDR3 length: 10 residues. Germline CDR1 and CDR2: GTSNPN and SVGIG (reference sequence). CDR3 coding DNA: TGTGCCTGGAAGTCAGATACGCAGTATTTT. It translates to CAWKSDTQYF.

Only a few counts were recorded for this clone. The V and J genes are TRBV4-1 and TRBJ2-1; 8 bases match TRBD2. CDR1 is MGHRA and CDR2 is YSYEKL in the germline V gene. The CDR3 extends over 17 amino acids. V trimming: 1 base; J trimming: 0 bases; junction bases outside the gene matches: 5. DNA of the CDR3: TGCGCCAGCAGCCAAGGAGTAGCGGGGCTCTCCTACAATGAGCAGTTCTTC. Encoded protein: CASSQGVAGLSYNEQFF.

V usage is TRBV7-3 and J usage is TRBJ2-1; 7 bases are a match to TRBD1. The CDR3 runs 15 residues. Trimming at V came to 5 bases and at J to 2 bases, leaving 6 bases not matched to a gene. CDR1 SGHTA and CDR2 FQGTGA come from the germline V gene. The CDR3: CASSPRTGPYNEQFF. CDR3 coding DNA: TGTGCCAGCAGCCCTCGGACAGGACCCTACAATGAGCAGTTCTTC.

This clone was seen a handful of times. The chain combines TRBV5-4 with TRBJ2-5; maybe TRBD2 (5 bases). The CDR3 length is 15 residues. V lost 6 bases and J 5 bases, leaving 20 bases between the germline ends. Germline CDR1 reads SGHNT; CDR2 reads YYREEE (reference sequence). The CDR3 protein is CASTLSVASQETQYF. Written as DNA, the CDR3 is TGTGCCAGCACCCTTAGCGTGGCATCGCAGGAGACCCAGTACTTC.

V is TRBV30 and J is TRBJ2-2; D unclear. Germline values: CDR1 GTSNPN, CDR2 SVGIG (reference sequence). The CDR3 has 13 amino acids. Trimming removed 1 base from V and 1 base from J, with 4 bases in between. CDR3 amino acids: CAWSAQNTGELFF. The CDR3 DNA sequence: TGTGCCTGGAGTGCCCAGAACACCGGGGAGCTGTTTTTT.